Each of the 16 T cell receptor beta chains below was sequenced from the same sample in a study of blood T cell repertoires in COVID-19. This table comes from immunoSEQ multiplex PCR, and its TCRdb copy is limited to in-frame clones, with some not included. This table holds over 90,000 clones, about 90% found once. Sequences were obtained from peripheral blood. Every receptor here comes from a human donor in a cohort sampled during active COVID-19.

The chain uses TRBV18 and TRBJ2-1, with TRBD1 matching 9 bases. In germline, CDR1 is KGHSH, CDR2 LQKENI. V shed 3 bases, J shed 7 bases, and the junction held 4 bases outside the gene matches. The CDR3 loop spans 14 amino acids. CDR3 DNA sequence: TGTGCCAGCTCACCGTCGGGACAGGGTAATGAGCAGTTCTTC. Translation gives CASSPSGQGNEQFF. Combining the CDR3 with reference TRBV18 and TRBJ2-1 gives the whole variable domain NAGVMQNPRHLVRRRGQEARLRCSPMKGHSHVYWYRQLPEEGLKFMVYLQKENIIDESGMPKERFSAEFPKEGPSILRIQQVVRGDSAAYFCASSPSGQGNEQFFGPGTRLTVL.

The chain has TRBV6-4 and TRBJ2-1; a weak D match, TRBD2 (6 bases). This CDR3 has 12 residues. The germline V and J ends were trimmed by 8 bases and 6 bases, with 11 bases remaining between them. Germline-derived CDR1 and CDR2 are MRHNA and SNTAGT. The CDR3 sequence: CASGGAGNEQFF. The DNA for the CDR3 is TGTGCCAGCGGGGGAGCGGGCAATGAGCAGTTCTTC.

The V and J genes are TRBV5-1 and TRBJ1-2; possibly TRBD1 for D (5 bases). Germline CDR1 and CDR2: SGHRS and YFSETQ. Deletions cut 5 bases from V and 0 bases from J, with 17 bases between. This CDR3 is built from 16 residues. Here the CDR3 reads CASRQNLGTSNYGYTF. CDR3 bases: TGCGCCAGCAGGCAGAACCTCGGGACTTCTAACTATGGCTACACCTTC.

The V call is TRBV3-1 (or the pseudogene TRBV3-2), the J call TRBJ2-1, with 11 bases fitting TRBD2. This CDR3 contains 17 residues. Germline V gene lookup returns CDR1 LGHDT and CDR2 YNNKEL (reference sequence). After removal of 0 bases from V and 8 bases from J, the junction contained 9 bases not matched to a gene. The CDR3 is CASSQDCVAGGPDEQFF. For the CDR3, the DNA is TGTGCCAGCAGCCAAGATTGTGTAGCGGGAGGGCCCGATGAGCAGTTCTTC.

V is TRBV6-6 and J is TRBJ2-3, with TRBD1 matching over 8 bases. V shed 4 bases and J 11 bases; nucleotides not matched to a gene: 11. In germline, CDR1 is MNHNY, CDR2 SVGAGI (reference sequence). The CDR3 contains 14 residues. CDR3 nucleotides: TGTGCCAGCAGTTTCCTCGAACGGACAGGGAGGCAGTATTTT. Translating gives CASSFLERTGRQYF.

The chain recombines TRBV28 with TRBJ2-1, with 15 bases fitting TRBD2. CDR3 length: 16 residues. Germline V gene sequence: CDR1 MDHEN, CDR2 SYDVKM. Trimming cost V 5 bases and J 6 bases; bases outside gene matches: 5. This chain's CDR3 is CASSPPGLAGGNEQFF. As DNA, the CDR3 is TGTGCCAGCAGTCCTCCGGGACTAGCGGGAGGCAATGAGCAGTTCTTC. Supplemented by reference TRBV28 and TRBJ2-1, the full variable domain reads DVKVTQSSRYLVKRTGEKVFLECVQDMDHENMFWYRQDPGLGLRLIYFSYDVKMKEKGDIPEGYSVSREKKERFSLILESASTNQTSMYLCASSPPGLAGGNEQFFGPGTRLTVL.

The V and J genes are TRBV3-1 (or the pseudogene TRBV3-2) and TRBJ1-6; 11 bases are a match to TRBD1. The CDR3 has 16 residues. Germline CDR1 reads LGHDT; CDR2 reads YNNKEL (reference sequence). V gave up 2 bases and J gave up 13 bases; unmatched junction bases: 10. Here the CDR3 DNA reads TGTGCCAGCAGCCAACCCGGGGGACAGGGGGTGGGTCCCCTCCACTTT. This encodes CASSQPGGQGVGPLHF.

The V gene is TRBV6-2 or TRBV6-3, the J gene TRBJ1-1; D ambiguous. This CDR3 region has 15 residues. Germline V CDR1 and CDR2: MNHEY, SVGEGT. Trimming left V 5 bases short and J 3 bases short, with 16 bases between. The CDR3 loop reads CASSRLTVSDTEAFF. DNA of the CDR3: TGTGCCAGCAGTAGACTGACGGTGAGCGACACTGAAGCTTTCTTT.

In regard to this clone: A junction boundary mismatches the germline segment, possibly from a read error. This chain joins TRBV7-9 and TRBJ1-2, with 11 bases aligning to TRBD1. The CDR3 sequence is 15 residues long. In germline, CDR1 is SEHNR, CDR2 FQNEAQ (reference sequence). The CDR3 sequence is CASRRTGGLQNGYTF. CDR3 nucleotide sequence: TGTGCCAGCAGGAGGACAGGGGGCCTTCAAAATGGGTACACCTTC.

The rearrangement links TRBV19 to TRBJ2-5; tentatively, D is TRBD2 (5 bases). This CDR3 has 15 amino acids. The V gene lost 3 bases and the J gene lost 5 bases, with 16 bases spanning the gap. Germline V gene lookup returns CDR1 LNHDA and CDR2 SQIVND (reference sequence). The CDR3 here is CASSMGGRSRETQYF. CDR3 sequence (DNA): TGTGCCAGTAGTATGGGTGGGAGATCGCGGGAGACCCAGTACTTC. The variable domain in full, completed from reference TRBV19 and TRBJ2-5, reads DGGITQSPKYLFRKEGQNVTLSCEQNLNHDAMYWYRQDPGQGLRLIYYSQIVNDFQKGDIAEGYSVSREKKESFPLTVTSAQKNPTAFYLCASSMGGRSRETQYFGPGTRLLVL.

The rearrangement joins TRBV18 to TRBJ1-2; 7 nucleotides match TRBD1. V trimming: 3 bases; J trimming: 0 bases; junction bases outside the gene matches: 13. CDR3 length: 18 amino acids. Germline CDR1 reads KGHSH; CDR2 reads LQKENI. CDR3 DNA sequence: TGTGCCAGCTCACCCTCTTCGCCGGGACAGTCATCTAACTATGGCTACACCTTC. It specifies CASSPSSPGQSSNYGYTF. Using reference TRBV18 and TRBJ1-2 for the parts outside the CDR3, the full variable domain is NAGVMQNPRHLVRRRGQEARLRCSPMKGHSHVYWYRQLPEEGLKFMVYLQKENIIDESGMPKERFSAEFPKEGPSILRIQQVVRGDSAAYFCASSPSSPGQSSNYGYTFGSGTRLTVV.

The chain employs TRBV19 and TRBJ1-1; D is undetermined. The CDR3 is made up of 13 amino acids. The ends were cut back, 2 bases at V and 5 bases at J, with 9 bases in the middle. The germline V gene encodes CDR1 LNHDA and CDR2 SQIVND (reference sequence). The CDR3 DNA is TGTGCCAGTAGTATATTATGGCAGACTGAAGCTTTCTTT. Protein product: CASSILWQTEAFF.

This clone was counted between two and nine times. The chain has TRBV5-1 and TRBJ2-2, with 8 positions matching TRBD1. This CDR3 contains 15 residues. The germline V gene encodes CDR1 SGHRS and CDR2 YFSETQ. V was clipped by 3 bases and J by 6 bases; unmatched bases: 7. As DNA, the CDR3 is TGCGCCAGCAGCTGGACAGGGTCAGGAGCCGGGGAGCTGTTTTTT. Translation gives CASSWTGSGAGELFF.

CDR3 sequence (DNA): TGTGCCAGCAGCTTGCCCAGTTCTTGGGGCTACACCTTC. Translation gives CASSLPSSWGYTF. The gene calls are TRBV5-6 and TRBJ1-2; no definite D call. Germline assignment: CDR1 SGHDT and CDR2 YYEEEE. Trimming took off 1 base at V and 8 bases at J, with 12 bases between the two ends. The CDR3 has 13 residues.

The rearrangement joins TRBV9 to TRBJ2-1, with D uncertain. Germline lookup yields CDR1 SGDLS and CDR2 YYNGEE. This CDR3 spans 15 amino acids. The ends were cut back, 0 bases at V and 9 bases at J, with 16 bases in the middle. The CDR3 DNA reads TGTGCCAGCAGCGTAGATCCAGCATCTACGGGTGAGCAGTTCTTC. Amino acids: CASSVDPASTGEQFF.

V and J are TRBV7-8 and TRBJ2-1; 8 nucleotides align to TRBD2. The CDR3 sequence is 13 residues long. The germline V gene encodes CDR1 SGHVS and CDR2 FQNEAQ. Trimming removed 3 bases from V and 6 bases from J; junction bases left unmatched: 1. The CDR3 spells CASSLGTSNEQFF. In nucleotides, the CDR3 is TGTGCCAGCAGCTTGGGGACTAGCAATGAGCAGTTCTTC.